Listed below are T cell receptor beta chains from one sample, sequenced in a study of shared T cell receptors in the human thymus. Profiling relied on immunoSEQ multiplex PCR, and the TCRdb table lists in-frame clones only, not all of them. The data contain about 730,000 clones, approximately 83% of them seen just once; the ten biggest clones take up roughly 0.01%. The same data also went into a second study, on human thymus T cells.

Material for sequencing was thymocytes. Receptors were obtained from a girl less than two years old with a congenital heart defect. CDR3s include the opening cysteine and the closing phenylalanine or tryptophan. Fields, in order: V gene, clone size, D gene, J gene, CDR3 length, CDR3 protein, CDR3 DNA. A D gene is named only where the DNA matches it firmly. Rows give clone size only sometimes, using once, few, many, or a class for an expanded clone.

TRBV7-9	NA	TRBD2	TRBJ2-1	15	CASSFFGEGYNEQFF	TGTGCCAGCAGCTTTTTTGGGGAGGGATACAATGAGCAGTTCTTC
TRBV5-1	NA	NA	TRBJ2-3	17	CASSTIFSVPSTDTQYF	TGCGCCAGCAGCACCATCTTCAGCGTCCCTAGCACAGATACGCAGTATTTT
TRBV6-5	NA	TRBD2	TRBJ2-2	16	CASSYPRRGVPGELFF	TGTGCCAGCAGTTACCCTAGGCGGGGGGTCCCCGGGGAGCTGTTTTTT
TRBV27	NA	NA	TRBJ2-7	13	CASSGGTSYEQYF	TGTGCCAGCAGTGGGGGGACCTCCTACGAGCAGTACTTC
TRBV21-1	NA	NA	TRBJ1-5	17	CASSIRQQPLQNQPQHF	TGTGCCAGCAGCATAAGACAGCAACCTCTCCAAAATCAGCCCCAGCATTTT
TRBV4-2	NA	NA	TRBJ2-3	17	CASSQEDGGISTDTQYF	TGTGCCAGCAGCCAAGAAGACGGCGGGATTAGCACAGATACGCAGTATTTT
TRBV11-2	once	TRBD2	TRBJ2-5	17	CASSSKSPGLAGQTQYF	TGTGCCAGCAGCTCCAAATCGCCGGGACTAGCGGGACAGACCCAGTACTTC
TRBV4-2	NA	TRBD1	TRBJ1-1	16	CASSQDPGTGNTEAFF	TGTGCCAGCAGCCAAGACCCCGGGACAGGGAACACTGAAGCTTTCTTT
TRBV13	NA	NA	TRBJ1-2	15	CASSLLSQGDYGYTF	TGTGCCAGCAGCTTACTTTCGCAGGGTGACTATGGCTACACCTTC
TRBV5-1	NA	TRBD1	TRBJ2-1	16	CASSLDYRGLLNEQFF	TGCGCCAGCAGCTTGGACTACAGGGGTTTATTAAATGAGCAGTTCTTC
TRBV29-1	once	NA	TRBJ2-2	15	CSVDAQGQNTGELFF	TGCAGCGTTGACGCACAGGGTCAGAACACCGGGGAGCTGTTTTTT
TRBV4-2	NA	TRBD2	TRBJ2-5	18	CASSHDGLAGRTLETQYF	TGTGCCAGCAGCCACGATGGACTAGCGGGGCGGACCTTGGAGACCCAGTACTTC
TRBV5-4	NA	TRBD1	TRBJ1-2	17	CASSLATGTGGDYGYTF	TGTGCCAGCAGCTTGGCTACCGGGACAGGGGGAGATTATGGCTACACCTTC
TRBV6-5	NA	NA	TRBJ1-2	15	CASSLYRDANYGYTF	TGTGCCAGCAGTTTATACAGGGACGCTAACTATGGCTACACCTTC
TRBV9	NA	NA	TRBJ2-1	12	CASSPRENEQFF	TGTGCCAGCAGCCCCAGGGAAAATGAGCAGTTCTTC
TRBV5-6	NA	NA	TRBJ2-1	15	CASSLDRGHSNEQFF	TGTGCCAGCAGCTTGGACCGGGGACACTCGAATGAGCAGTTCTTC
TRBV4-1	NA	TRBD2	TRBJ2-3	15	CASRIAGVSTDTQYF	TGCGCCAGCAGAATAGCGGGGGTGAGCACAGATACGCAGTATTTT
TRBV7-2	NA	NA	TRBJ2-7	19	CASSLACKGRSGWTYEQYF	TGTGCCAGCAGCTTAGCGTGCAAAGGGCGGAGCGGGTGGACTTACGAGCAGTACTTC
TRBV10-1	NA	NA	TRBJ2-2	13	CASSVLDSGELFF	TGCGCCAGCAGTGTGCTGGACTCCGGGGAGCTGTTTTTT
TRBV7-2	NA	NA	TRBJ2-7	15	CASSLPGHSSYEQYF	TGTGCCAGCAGCTTACCGGGACACAGTTCCTACGAGCAGTACTTC
TRBV19	NA	TRBD2	TRBJ2-4	12	CASRGGRNIQYF	TGTGCCAGCCGGGGGGGCCGGAACATTCAGTACTTC
TRBV5-6	NA	NA	TRBJ2-3	14	CASSAPDTTDTQYF	TGTGCCAGCAGCGCCCCGGACACAACAGATACGCAGTATTTT
TRBV5-6	NA	TRBD1	TRBJ2-7	13	CASTGTEAYEQYF	TGTGCCAGCACCGGGACAGAGGCCTACGAGCAGTACTTC
TRBV5-1	NA	NA	TRBJ1-1	20	CASSLPYPRGAASLNTEAFF	TGCGCCAGCAGCTTACCCTATCCGCGGGGGGCGGCTTCTCTTAACACTGAAGCTTTCTTT
TRBV19	NA	TRBD2	TRBJ2-3	14	CASSGGLVGDTQYF	TGTGCCAGTAGTGGGGGACTAGTTGGAGATACGCAGTATTTT
TRBV11-2	NA	NA	TRBJ2-7	16	CASTLGQSLYSYEQYF	TGTGCCAGCACACTTGGACAGTCTCTTTACTCCTACGAGCAGTACTTC
TRBV27	NA	NA	TRBJ2-1	17	CASSIPLRAGKHNEQFF	TGTGCCAGCAGTATCCCGCTTCGGGCAGGGAAGCACAATGAGCAGTTCTTC
TRBV28	NA	NA	TRBJ2-7	15	CASRPRLSPLYEQYF	TGTGCCAGCAGACCCAGACTGTCACCCCTTTACGAGCAGTACTTC
TRBV28	NA	NA	TRBJ2-7	14	CASSLGRDPYEQYF	TGTGCCAGCAGTTTGGGCAGGGATCCCTACGAGCAGTACTTC
TRBV5-6	NA	TRBD2	TRBJ2-2	18	CASSLVRLAGDNTGELFF	TGTGCCAGCAGCTTGGTTCGGCTAGCGGGGGATAACACCGGGGAGCTGTTTTTT
TRBV7-9	once	NA	TRBJ1-2	13	CASSFDGRYGYTF	TGTGCCAGCAGCTTTGACGGCAGGTATGGCTACACCTTC
TRBV6-5	NA	NA	TRBJ1-2	13	CAISEFRGNGYTF	TGTGCCATCAGTGAATTTAGGGGAAATGGCTACACCTTC
TRBV9	NA	NA	TRBJ2-5	15	CASSVGVGLLETQYF	TGTGCCAGCAGCGTAGGGGTGGGCCTATTAGAGACCCAGTACTTC
TRBV19	few	NA	TRBJ1-3	15	CASSRGDGVGNTIYF	TGTGCCAGTAGCCGAGGCGACGGGGTCGGAAACACCATATATTTT
TRBV9	NA	NA	TRBJ1-1	17	CASSVDEGGVGNTEAFF	TGTGCCAGCAGCGTAGATGAGGGGGGGGTGGGAAACACTGAAGCTTTCTTT
TRBV15	NA	NA	TRBJ2-1	15	CATGSRWGPHNEQFF	TGTGCCACCGGGAGTAGGTGGGGGCCACACAATGAGCAGTTCTTC
TRBV19	NA	TRBD1	TRBJ1-2	15	CASRGTEPLDYGYTF	TGTGCCAGTCGCGGGACAGAGCCTCTAGACTATGGCTACACCTTC
TRBV4-3	NA	NA	TRBJ2-3	13	CASSQGRTDTQYF	TGCGCCAGCAGCCAAGGGCGCACAGATACGCAGTATTTT
TRBV4-3	NA	TRBD2	TRBJ2-1	17	CASSAEQRGGLNNEQFF	TGCGCCAGCAGTGCTGAACAGCGGGGGGGCCTCAACAATGAGCAGTTCTTC
TRBV5-5	once	NA	TRBJ1-2	15	CASSLRGGWSYGYTF	TGTGCCAGCAGCCTACGAGGGGGATGGAGCTATGGCTACACCTTC
TRBV10-1	NA	TRBD1	TRBJ1-1	15	CASNGTGGNSTEAFF	TGCGCCAGCAACGGGACAGGGGGCAATAGCACTGAAGCTTTCTTT
TRBV4-1	NA	NA	TRBJ1-2	13	CASSKDSYYGYTF	TGCGCCAGCAGCAAGGACAGTTACTATGGCTACACCTTC
TRBV13	NA	NA	TRBJ2-1	18	CASSSSSDRLGSYNEQFF	TGTGCCAGCAGCAGCTCATCTGACAGGTTAGGCTCCTACAATGAGCAGTTCTTC
TRBV21-1	NA	NA	TRBJ1-2	15	CASRGTGEDNYGYTF	TGTGCCAGCAGGGGGACAGGGGAGGATAACTATGGCTACACCTTC
TRBV15	once	NA	TRBJ1-4	20	CATSRDFRDRLFSTNEKLFF	TGTGCCACCAGCAGAGATTTCCGCGACAGGCTGTTTTCAACTAATGAAAAACTGTTTTTT
TRBV29-1	NA	TRBD2	TRBJ2-1	14	CSVLSRGAYNEQFF	TGCAGCGTTCTGTCGCGGGGGGCTTACAATGAGCAGTTCTTC
TRBV4-1	NA	TRBD2	TRBJ2-1	21	CASSPRVTRGRRDIGRNEQFF	TGCGCCAGCAGCCCCCGGGTCACACGAGGGCGCCGCGACATCGGGAGGAATGAGCAGTTCTTC
TRBV5-5	NA	TRBD2	TRBJ2-7	15	CASSLTSGDSYEQYF	TGTGCCAGCAGCTTGACAAGCGGGGACTCCTACGAGCAGTACTTC
TRBV21-1	NA	NA	TRBJ1-6	16	CASSTSRDFPSSPLHF	TGTGCCAGCAGCACGAGCAGGGACTTCCCGAGTTCACCCCTCCACTTT
TRBV7-9	NA	TRBD1	TRBJ1-3	17	CASSLADRGNSGNTIYF	TGTGCCAGCAGCTTAGCGGACAGGGGGAACTCTGGAAACACCATATATTTT
TRBV5-1	NA	NA	TRBJ2-1	16	CASSRFGSGPYNEQFF	TGCGCCAGCAGCCGCTTCGGTAGCGGCCCTTACAATGAGCAGTTCTTC
TRBV9	NA	NA	TRBJ2-7	15	CASSLRGDTTYEQYF	TGTGCCAGCAGCCTACGGGGGGACACGACCTACGAGCAGTACTTC
TRBV29-1	NA	TRBD2	TRBJ2-1	16	CSVEGASGSHYNEQFF	TGCAGCGTTGAAGGTGCTAGCGGGAGTCACTACAATGAGCAGTTCTTC
TRBV21-1	once	NA	TRBJ2-3	19	CASSKPDLRTSGGQDTQYF	TGTGCCAGCAGCAAACCCGACCTTAGGACTAGCGGGGGGCAAGATACGCAGTATTTT
TRBV7-2	NA	TRBD1	TRBJ2-3	15	CASSSPGQSTDTQYF	TGTGCCAGCAGCTCGCCGGGACAGTCCACAGATACGCAGTATTTT
TRBV25-1	NA	NA	TRBJ2-1	18	CASSDARSSRGIDNEQFF	TGTGCCAGCAGTGACGCCAGAAGCTCAAGGGGTATCGATAATGAGCAGTTCTTC
TRBV7-3	NA	NA	TRBJ1-2	11	CASSLSRGYTF	TGTGCCAGCAGCTTAAGTCGTGGCTACACCTTC
TRBV5-4	NA	TRBD2	TRBJ2-5	15	CASSLGVQAGQTQYF	TGTGCCAGCAGCTTGGGGGTCCAAGCGGGGCAGACCCAGTACTTC
TRBV6-5	NA	NA	TRBJ2-7	13	CASRRQGPYEQYF	TGTGCCAGCAGAAGGCAGGGGCCCTACGAGCAGTACTTC